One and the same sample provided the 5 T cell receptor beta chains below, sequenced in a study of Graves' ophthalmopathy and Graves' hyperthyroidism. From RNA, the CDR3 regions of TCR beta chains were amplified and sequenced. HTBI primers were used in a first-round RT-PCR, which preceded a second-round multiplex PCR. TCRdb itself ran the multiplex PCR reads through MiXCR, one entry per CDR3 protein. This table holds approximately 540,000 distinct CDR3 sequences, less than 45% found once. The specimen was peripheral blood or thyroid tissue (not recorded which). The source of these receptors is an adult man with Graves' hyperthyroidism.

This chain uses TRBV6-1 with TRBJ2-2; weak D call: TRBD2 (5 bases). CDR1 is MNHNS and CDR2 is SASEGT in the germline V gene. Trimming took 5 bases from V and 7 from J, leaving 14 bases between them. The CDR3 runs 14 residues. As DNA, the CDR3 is TGTGCCAGCAGTTACGGGCTGGGGAGCGGGGAGCTGTTTTTT. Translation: CASSYGLGSGELFF.

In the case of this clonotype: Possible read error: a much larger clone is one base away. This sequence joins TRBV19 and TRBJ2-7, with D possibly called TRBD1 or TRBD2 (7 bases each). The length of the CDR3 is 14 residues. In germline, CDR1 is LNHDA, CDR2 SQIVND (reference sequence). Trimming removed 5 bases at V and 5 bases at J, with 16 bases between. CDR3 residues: CASSESGTADEQYF. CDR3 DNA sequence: TGTGCCAGTAGTGAAAGCGGGACAGCCGACGAGCAGTACTTC.

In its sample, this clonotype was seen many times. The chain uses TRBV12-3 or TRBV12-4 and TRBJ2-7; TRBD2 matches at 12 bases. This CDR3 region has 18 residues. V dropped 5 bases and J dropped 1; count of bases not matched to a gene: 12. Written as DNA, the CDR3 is TGTGCCAGCAGTCCGGGGCTAGCGGGAGGGAAGGGTTCCTACGAGCAGTACTTC. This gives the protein CASSPGLAGGKGSYEQYF.

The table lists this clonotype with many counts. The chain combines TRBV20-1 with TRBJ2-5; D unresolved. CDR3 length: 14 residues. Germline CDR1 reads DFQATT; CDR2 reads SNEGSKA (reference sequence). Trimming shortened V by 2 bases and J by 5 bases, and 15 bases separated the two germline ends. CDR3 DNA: TGCAGTGCTAGAAACCCCCGCCGCCGTGAGACCCAGTACTTC. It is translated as CSARNPRRRETQYF.

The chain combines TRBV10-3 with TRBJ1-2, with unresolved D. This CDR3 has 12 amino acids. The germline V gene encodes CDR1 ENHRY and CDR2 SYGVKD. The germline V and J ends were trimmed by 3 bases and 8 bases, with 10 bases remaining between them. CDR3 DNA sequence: TGTGCCATCAGTGATGGGGTACAAGGCTACACCTTC. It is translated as CAISDGVQGYTF.